These 21 T cell receptor beta chains were all obtained from the same sample, sequenced in a study of OX40 agonist ivuxolimab in advanced cancers. Assay: immunoSEQ multiplex PCR; the TCRdb copy retains only in-frame clones and omits some. The data show tens of thousands of clones, around 79% seen once. The source was CD4+ or CD8+ T cells sorted from blood, collected in a trial of the OX40 agonist ivuxolimab. The receptor set was obtained from an adult with an advanced solid tumor such as melanoma, head and neck, liver or kidney cancer.

This rearrangement joins TRBV6-5 to TRBJ1-2; no reliable D call. The germline gives CDR1 MNHEY, CDR2 SVGAGI. The V end was cut by 2 bases, the J end by 8 bases, with 15 bases between. This CDR3 is 14 amino acids long. DNA of the CDR3: TGTGCCAGCAGTTACCTGGACCACCGGTCCGGCTACACCTTC. Residues: CASSYLDHRSGYTF.

V gene TRBV7-9 combines with J gene TRBJ1-5; 9 bases map to TRBD1. The CDR3 length is 15 residues. Per germline, CDR1 SEHNR and CDR2 FQNEAQ (reference sequence). V shed 5 bases and J 3 bases; nucleotides not matched to a gene: 5. The chain's CDR3 is CASSKGTGNNQPQHF. Written as DNA, the CDR3 is TGTGCCAGCAGCAAAGGGACAGGGAACAATCAGCCCCAGCATTTT.

This clone was observed a handful of times. This chain joins TRBV10-3 and TRBJ1-1, with 7 nucleotides matching TRBD1. The CDR3 is made up of 13 amino acids. The junction had 8 bases not matched to a gene; V was cut back by 3 bases and J by 10 bases. From germline, CDR1 is ENHRY and CDR2 SYGVKD. CDR3 DNA: TGTGCCATCAGTGATAGGGGGGCAGGGGGAGCTTTCTTT. It specifies CAISDRGAGGAFF.

This clone was counted only a few times. The chain uses TRBV6-5 and TRBJ1-5; maybe TRBD1 (5 bases). Per germline, CDR1 MNHEY and CDR2 SVGAGI. Deletions cut 6 bases from V and 5 bases from J, with 11 bases between. The CDR3 extends over 13 amino acids. In DNA form, the CDR3 reads TGTGCCAGCAGCAGGGAGAGCGATCAGCCCCAGCATTTT. It encodes CASSRESDQPQHF.

V is TRBV19 and J is TRBJ1-1, with D hard to call. The V end lost 3 bases, the J end lost 2 bases, and 4 bases lay between the germline ends. From germline, CDR1 is LNHDA and CDR2 SQIVND (reference sequence). The CDR3 is made up of 12 amino acids. This chain's CDR3 is CASSIRNTEAFF. In DNA form, the CDR3 reads TGTGCCAGTAGTATTAGAAACACTGAAGCTTTCTTT.

This chain joins TRBV19 and TRBJ2-4; 8 nucleotides agree with TRBD2. The CDR3 length is 14 residues. V dropped 5 bases and J dropped 7; count of bases not matched to a gene: 7. Germline V CDR1 and CDR2: LNHDA, SQIVND (reference sequence). Here the CDR3 DNA reads TGTGCCAGTAGTTTAAATAGCGGGGCTAACATTCAGTACTTC. Translating it yields CASSLNSGANIQYF.

The chain is built from TRBV7-9 and TRBJ2-3; 9 positions agree with TRBD2. V trimming: 2 bases; J trimming: 4 bases; junction bases outside the gene matches: 4. The CDR3 has 15 amino acids. Germline loops: CDR1 SEHNR, CDR2 FQNEAQ (reference sequence). The CDR3 DNA reads TGTGCCAGCAGCTTACTAGCGGGGAGCGCAGATACGCAGTATTTT. Its protein is CASSLLAGSADTQYF.

V gene TRBV30 combines with J gene TRBJ2-1; tentatively, D is TRBD1 (5 bases). V gave up 4 bases and J gave up 1 base, with 8 bases separating them. This CDR3 contains 13 residues. CDR1 GTSNPN and CDR2 SVGIG come from the germline V gene (reference sequence). DNA of the CDR3: TGTGCCTGGAAGGCAGGGTCCTACAATGAGCAGTTCTTC. This encodes CAWKAGSYNEQFF.

This chain uses TRBV5-1 with TRBJ2-5, with D unresolved. TRBJ2-7 matches the DNA end more closely, so the J call is doubtful. From germline, CDR1 is SGHRS and CDR2 YFSETQ. There are 11 residues in the CDR3. The CDR3 spells CASSEGYEQYF. CDR3 coding DNA: TGCGCCAGCAGCGAAGGCTACGAGCAGTACTTC.

This clone showed up just a few times. The chain carries TRBV2 and TRBJ1-2, with TRBD1 matching over 7 bases. Germline V gene lookup returns CDR1 SNHLY and CDR2 FYNNEI. With 4 bases clipped from V and 2 bases from J, the junction kept 4 bases outside the gene matches. The CDR3 consists of 14 residues. The CDR3 loop is CASSGQGGNYGYTF. CDR3 DNA: TGTGCCAGCAGTGGGCAAGGGGGCAACTATGGCTACACCTTC.

The chain combines TRBV9 with TRBJ2-1, with D tentatively TRBD2 (6 bases). Deletions cut 3 bases from V and 10 bases from J, with 20 bases between. This CDR3 region has 15 residues. Germline V gene lookup returns CDR1 SGDLS and CDR2 YYNGEE. CDR3 residues: CASSEGVGGTREQFF. As DNA, the CDR3 is TGTGCCAGCAGCGAGGGAGTCGGGGGTACCCGAGAGCAGTTCTTC.

The chain carries TRBV11-2 and TRBJ2-2; D gene ambiguous. Germline assignment: CDR1 SGHAT and CDR2 FQNNGV. Deletions cut 2 bases from V and 4 bases from J, with 14 bases between. The CDR3 has 16 residues. The CDR3 DNA reads as TGTGCCAGCAGCTTAACGATGGGGTCGATCACCGGGGAGCTGTTTTTT. It translates to CASSLTMGSITGELFF. The full variable domain, with the rest looked up from reference TRBV11-2 and TRBJ2-2, is EAGVAQSPRYKIIEKRQSVAFWCNPISGHATLYWYQQILGQGPKLLIQFQNNGVVDDSQLPKDRFSAERLKGVDSTLKIQPAKLEDSAVYLCASSLTMGSITGELFFGEGSRLTVL.

V and J are TRBV7-2 and TRBJ2-1; 7 nucleotides match TRBD1. V shed 4 bases and J 7 bases; nucleotides not matched to a gene: 10. CDR1 and CDR2 (germline): SGHTA, FQGNSA. CDR3 length: 15 residues. The CDR3 spells CASSSHRGWRNEQFF. For the CDR3, the DNA is TGTGCCAGCAGCTCCCACAGGGGTTGGAGGAATGAGCAGTTCTTC.

This rearrangement joins TRBV7-3 to TRBJ2-2; D unclear. Trimming took off 5 bases at V and 2 bases at J, with 6 bases between the two ends. The germline V gene encodes CDR1 SGHTA and CDR2 FQGTGA. The CDR3 has 13 residues. The DNA for the CDR3 is TGTGCCAGCAGCCCCGCTAACACCGGGGAGCTGTTTTTT. It yields the protein CASSPANTGELFF. Using reference TRBV7-3 and TRBJ2-2 for the parts outside the CDR3, the full variable domain is GAGVSQTPSNKVTEKGKYVELRCDPISGHTALYWYRQSLGQGPEFLIYFQGTGAADDSGLPNDRFFAVRPEGSVSTLKIQRTERGDSAVYLCASSPANTGELFFGEGSRLTVL.

This clone has only one observation. The V and J genes are TRBV2 and TRBJ2-3; 7 bases are a match to TRBD1. CDR1 and CDR2 (germline): SNHLY, FYNNEI. This CDR3 spans 12 amino acids. J lost 11 bases, V lost 2 bases, and 4 bases had no gene match. The CDR3 DNA is TGTGCCAGCAGTGAATCCCCAGGGGGGCAGTATTTT. Protein sequence: CASSESPGGQYF.

This clone showed up just a few times. The CDR3 region has the DNA TGTGCCAGCACAGGGGGGAGGTATGGCTACACCTTC. It yields the protein CASTGGRYGYTF. This chain joins TRBV7-2 and TRBJ1-2; 7 positions match TRBD1. The CDR3 is 12 amino acids. CDR1 is SGHTA, CDR2 FQGNSA, per germline. The V segment lost 7 bases and the J segment 5 bases; nucleotides outside the gene matches: 4. Full variable domain (rest looked up from reference TRBV7-2 and TRBJ1-2): GAGVSQSPSNKVTEKGKDVELRCDPISGHTALYWYRQSLGQGLEFLIYFQGNSAPDKSGLPSDRFSAERTGGSVSTLTIQRTQQEDSAVYLCASTGGRYGYTFGSGTRLTVV.

The rearrangement links TRBV29-1 to TRBJ1-2; 7 positions match TRBD1. This CDR3 spans 12 amino acids. Germline loops: CDR1 SQVTM, CDR2 ANQGSEA. Germline trimming cut 3 bases from V and 3 bases from J; bases unmatched to any gene: 1. The DNA of the CDR3 is TGCAGCGTTGAGGACAGGTACTATGGCTACACCTTC. Encoded protein: CSVEDRYYGYTF. Variable domain in full (rest from reference TRBV29-1 and TRBJ1-2): SAVISQKPSRDICQRGTSLTIQCQVDSQVTMMFWYRQQPGQSLTLIATANQGSEATYESGFVIDKFPISRPNLTFSTLTVSNMSPEDSSIYLCSVEDRYYGYTFGSGTRLTVV.

V and J are TRBV29-1 and TRBJ2-6; 7 bases are a match to TRBD1. Germline CDR1 SQVTM, CDR2 ANQGSEA. J was trimmed by 0 bases and V by 6 bases; bases with no gene match: 8. The CDR3 has 16 amino acids. The CDR3 DNA follows: TGCAGCGTAACCGGGACAGCCTCCTCTGGGGCCAACGTCCTGACTTTC. Encoded protein: CSVTGTASSGANVLTF. Combining the CDR3 with reference TRBV29-1 and TRBJ2-6 gives the whole variable domain SAVISQKPSRDICQRGTSLTIQCQVDSQVTMMFWYRQQPGQSLTLIATANQGSEATYESGFVIDKFPISRPNLTFSTLTVSNMSPEDSSIYLCSVTGTASSGANVLTFGAGSRLTVL.

The chain recombines TRBV7-2 with TRBJ2-3, with 8 bases aligning to TRBD2. After removal of 4 bases from V and 6 bases from J, the junction contained 6 bases not matched to a gene. The CDR3 is 14 amino acids. Germline values: CDR1 SGHTA, CDR2 FQGNSA. CDR3 coding DNA: TGTGCCAGCAGCTCCGGACTAGCAGCGGATACGCAGTATTTT. Protein product: CASSSGLAADTQYF.

This clone has just a few counts. The CDR3 loop is CASSYYPDNQPQHF. The CDR3 coding sequence is TGTGCCAGCAGTTACTACCCCGATAATCAGCCCCAGCATTTT. This chain joins TRBV6-5 and TRBJ1-5; D call uncertain. This CDR3 is built from 14 residues. Germline V gene sequence: CDR1 MNHEY, CDR2 SVGAGI. The V gene lost 1 base and the J gene lost 4 bases, with 8 bases spanning the gap.

This clone was observed a handful of times. The chain uses TRBV6-1 and TRBJ2-3; no firm D call. Germline CDR1 and CDR2: MNHNS and SASEGT. V was pared by 0 bases and J by 2 bases, with 9 bases between. There are 15 residues in the CDR3. CDR3 coding DNA: TGTGCCAGCAGTGAAGCCGGCAGGACCACAGATACGCAGTATTTT. This encodes CASSEAGRTTDTQYF.